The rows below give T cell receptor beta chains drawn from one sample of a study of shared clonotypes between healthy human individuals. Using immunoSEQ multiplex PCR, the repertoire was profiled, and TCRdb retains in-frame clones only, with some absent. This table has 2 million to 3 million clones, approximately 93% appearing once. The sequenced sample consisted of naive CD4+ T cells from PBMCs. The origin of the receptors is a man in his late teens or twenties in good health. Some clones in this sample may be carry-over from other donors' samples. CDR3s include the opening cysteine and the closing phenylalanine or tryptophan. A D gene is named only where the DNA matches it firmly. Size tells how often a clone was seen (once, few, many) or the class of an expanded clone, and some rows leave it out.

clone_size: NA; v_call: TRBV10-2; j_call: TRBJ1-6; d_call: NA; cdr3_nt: TGCGCCAGCAGTGTTGGGGCCATACCCCCTTTCTTT; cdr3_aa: CASSVGAIPPFF
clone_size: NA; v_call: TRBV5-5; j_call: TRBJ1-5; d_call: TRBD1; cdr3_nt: TGTGCCAGCAGCGCAGGGACAGGGGCTACCAATCAGCCCCAGCATTTT; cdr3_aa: CASSAGTGATNQPQHF
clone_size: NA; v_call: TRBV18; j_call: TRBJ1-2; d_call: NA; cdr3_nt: TGTGCCAGCTCACCCCCTGACGGAAACTATGGCTACACCTTC; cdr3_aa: CASSPPDGNYGYTF
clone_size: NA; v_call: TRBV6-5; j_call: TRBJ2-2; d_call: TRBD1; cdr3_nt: TGTGCCAGCAGTAGATCTCGACAGGGGGCCGGGGAGCTGTTTTTT; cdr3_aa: CASSRSRQGAGELFF
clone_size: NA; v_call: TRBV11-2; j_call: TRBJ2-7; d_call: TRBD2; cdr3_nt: TGTGCCAGCAGCTTGCTAGCGGGAGTGCCCTACGAGCAGTACTTC; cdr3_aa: CASSLLAGVPYEQYF
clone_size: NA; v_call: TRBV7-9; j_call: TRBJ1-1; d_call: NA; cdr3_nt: TGTGCCAGCAGCTTAAGTACAGCGGCTGAAGCTTTCTTT; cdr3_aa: CASSLSTAAEAFF
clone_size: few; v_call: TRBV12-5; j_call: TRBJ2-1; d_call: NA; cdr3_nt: TGTGCTAGTGGTCCCAGGTTGGGGACACGCAATGAGCAGTTCTTC; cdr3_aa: CASGPRLGTRNEQFF
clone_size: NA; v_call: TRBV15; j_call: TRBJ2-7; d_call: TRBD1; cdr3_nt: TGTGCCACCAGCAGACGTTCCACAGGGGTTAGCTCCTACGAGCAGTACTTC; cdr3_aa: CATSRRSTGVSSYEQYF
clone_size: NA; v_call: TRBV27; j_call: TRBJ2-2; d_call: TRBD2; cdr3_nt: TGTGCCAGCAGTTTAAGACTAGCAGACAACACCGGGGAGCTGTTTTTT; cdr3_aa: CASSLRLADNTGELFF
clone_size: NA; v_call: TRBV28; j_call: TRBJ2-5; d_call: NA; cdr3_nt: TGTGCCAGCAGTCATACTGCTCTGGGAGAGACCCAGTACTTC; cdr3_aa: CASSHTALGETQYF
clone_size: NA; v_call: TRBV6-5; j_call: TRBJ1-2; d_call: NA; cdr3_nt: TGTGCCAGCAGTGCGACCAGGGCGGCGCCCTATGGCTACACCTTC; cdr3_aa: CASSATRAAPYGYTF
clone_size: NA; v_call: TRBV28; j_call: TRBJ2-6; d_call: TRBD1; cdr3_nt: TGTGCCAGCAGCCTAGCCACAGGGGCGGCTGGGGCCAACGTCCTGACTTTC; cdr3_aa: CASSLATGAAGANVLTF
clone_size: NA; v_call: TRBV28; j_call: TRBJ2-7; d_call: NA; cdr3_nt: TGTGCCAGCACCTCGGACCTCGGCTACGAGCAGTACTTC; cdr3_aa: CASTSDLGYEQYF
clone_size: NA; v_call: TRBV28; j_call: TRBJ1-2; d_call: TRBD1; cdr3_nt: TGTGCCAGCAGCCTTACCGGGACAGCATATGGCTACACCTTC; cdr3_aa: CASSLTGTAYGYTF
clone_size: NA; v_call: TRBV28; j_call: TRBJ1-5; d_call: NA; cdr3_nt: TGTGCCAGCATTGGGGGGAACAATCAGCCCCAGCATTTT; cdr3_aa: CASIGGNNQPQHF
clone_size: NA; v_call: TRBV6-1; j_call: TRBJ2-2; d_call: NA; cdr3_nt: TGTGCCAGCAGTGACTACGTCCGTCAAGACACCGGGGAGCTGTTTTTT; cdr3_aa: CASSDYVRQDTGELFF
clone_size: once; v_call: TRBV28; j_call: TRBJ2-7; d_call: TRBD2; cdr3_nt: TGTGCCAGCCGACTAGCAGAAATATACGAGCAGTACTTC; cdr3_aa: CASRLAEIYEQYF
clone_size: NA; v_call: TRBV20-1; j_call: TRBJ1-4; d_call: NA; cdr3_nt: TGCAGTGCTAACAGGGAAAAACTGTTTTTT; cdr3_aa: CSANREKLFF
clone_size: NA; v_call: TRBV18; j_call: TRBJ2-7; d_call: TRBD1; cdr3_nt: TGTGCCAGCTCACCGCGACAGGGGTTCTACGAGCAGTACTTC; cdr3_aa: CASSPRQGFYEQYF
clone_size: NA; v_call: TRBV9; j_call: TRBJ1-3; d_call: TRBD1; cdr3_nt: TGTGCCAGCAGCGCAGAACAGGGGGTGATAGGAAACACCATATATTTT; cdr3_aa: CASSAEQGVIGNTIYF
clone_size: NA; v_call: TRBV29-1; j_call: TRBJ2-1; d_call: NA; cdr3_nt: TGCAGCGTTGGGAGAGTTCTAAGCTGGGAGCAGTTCTTC; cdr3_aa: CSVGRVLSWEQFF
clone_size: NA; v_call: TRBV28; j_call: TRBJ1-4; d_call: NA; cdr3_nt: TGTGCCAGCAGTTTAGACGGCAGGGTGGGGGAAAAACTGTTTTTT; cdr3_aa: CASSLDGRVGEKLFF
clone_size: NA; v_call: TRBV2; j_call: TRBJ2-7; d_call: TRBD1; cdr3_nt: TGTGCCAGCAGAGAGACAGGGGGCATCTCCGAGCAGTACTTC; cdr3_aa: CASRETGGISEQYF
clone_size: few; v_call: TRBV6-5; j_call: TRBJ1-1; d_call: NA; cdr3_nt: TGTGCCAGCAGAAACAGGATCACTGAAGCTTTCTTT; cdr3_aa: CASRNRITEAFF
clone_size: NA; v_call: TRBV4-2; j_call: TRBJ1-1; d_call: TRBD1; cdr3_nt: TGTGCCAGCAGCCAAGACCACAGGGGCTACACTGAAGCTTTCTTT; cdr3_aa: CASSQDHRGYTEAFF
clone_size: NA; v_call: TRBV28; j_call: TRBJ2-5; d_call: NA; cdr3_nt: TGTGCCAGCAGTCTTATTGGGACCGTTAAAGGGGAGACCCAGTACTTC; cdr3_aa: CASSLIGTVKGETQYF
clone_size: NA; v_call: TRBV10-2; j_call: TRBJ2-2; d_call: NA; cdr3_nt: TGCGCCAGCATAAAACAGGCCTTCACCGGGGAGCTGTTTTTT; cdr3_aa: CASIKQAFTGELFF
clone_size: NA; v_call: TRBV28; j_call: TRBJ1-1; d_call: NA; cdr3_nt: TGTGCCAGCAGTCCCACCCGGGTGTACGCTGAAGCTTTCTTT; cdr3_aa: CASSPTRVYAEAFF
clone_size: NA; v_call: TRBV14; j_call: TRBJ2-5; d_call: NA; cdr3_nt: TGTGCCAGCAGTCGCGGGCCCCTAGAGACCCAGTACTTC; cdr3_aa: CASSRGPLETQYF
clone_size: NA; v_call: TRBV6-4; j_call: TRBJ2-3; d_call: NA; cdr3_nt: TGTGCCAGCAGTGCGCCTACTAGCACCCAGGTGACAGATACGCAGTATTTT; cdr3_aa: CASSAPTSTQVTDTQYF
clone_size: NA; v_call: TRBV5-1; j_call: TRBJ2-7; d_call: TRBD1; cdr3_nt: TGCGCCAGCAGCTTAACAGGGGGCGATTTTCTCTACGAGCAGTACTTC; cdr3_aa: CASSLTGGDFLYEQYF
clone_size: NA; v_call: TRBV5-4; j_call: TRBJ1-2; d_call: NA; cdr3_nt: TGTGCCAGCAGCTCGCCTGATGCGGGGCTGGGTGGCTACACCTTC; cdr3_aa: CASSSPDAGLGGYTF